The 27 T cell receptor beta chains given below trace back to one sample, sequenced in a study of T cell changes during pregnancy in multiple sclerosis. Produced via immunoSEQ multiplex PCR; TCRdb's table is partial and in-frame only. The table records about 46,000 clones, about 94% of them present only once. Sequences were derived from CD8+ T cells from peripheral blood mononuclear cells, sampled after pregnancy. These receptors were collected from a female donor with multiple sclerosis, enrolled in a pregnancy study.

V is TRBV28 and J is TRBJ2-1; D perhaps matches TRBD1 (5 bases). Trimming removed 2 bases from V and 0 bases from J, with 20 bases in between. Per the germline V gene, CDR1 is MDHEN and CDR2 is SYDVKM. CDR3 length: 19 amino acids. The DNA for the CDR3 is TGTGCCAGCAGTTTAGGTGTTTCGATGGGGCTTTACTCCTACAATGAGCAGTTCTTC. Residues: CASSLGVSMGLYSYNEQFF.

This sequence joins TRBV6-5 and TRBJ2-1; a possible D gene is TRBD2 (6 bases). V was shortened by 2 bases and J by 4 bases, with 6 bases between the two germline ends. The CDR3 has 13 amino acids. Germline CDR1 is MNHEY and CDR2 is SVGAGI. The CDR3 loop is CASSYGRYNEQFF. The CDR3 DNA reads as TGTGCCAGCAGTTACGGGAGGTACAATGAGCAGTTCTTC.

This sequence joins TRBV9 and TRBJ2-3; 11 bases match TRBD2. Germline V gene data show CDR1 as SGDLS and CDR2 as YYNGEE. The CDR3 length is 15 residues. V lost 3 bases, J lost 3 bases, and 3 bases stayed unmatched. The CDR3 region is CASSGSGRGTDTQYF. The CDR3 nucleotides are TGTGCCAGCAGCGGTAGCGGGAGGGGGACAGATACGCAGTATTTT.

The V gene is TRBV28, the J gene TRBJ2-7, with 9 bases lining up with TRBD2. V was pared by 2 bases and J by 1 base, with 3 bases of the junction left unmatched. The length of the CDR3 is 15 residues. Per germline, CDR1 MDHEN and CDR2 SYDVKM. CDR3 coding DNA: TGTGCCAGCAGTTTAACGCTAGCGGGATCCTACGAGCAGTACTTC. Protein product: CASSLTLAGSYEQYF.

As to this clone: Compared with germline, one end of the junction differs, possibly owing to a read error. This chain uses TRBV7-3 with TRBJ2-7; D might be TRBD2 (6 bases). Germline lookup yields CDR1 SGHTA and CDR2 FQGTGA. The CDR3 sequence is 13 residues long. Written as DNA, the CDR3 is TGTGCCAGCAGCCTAACCTGGAGGGACGAGCAGTACTTC. It specifies CASSLTWRDEQYF.

This chain uses TRBV29-1 with TRBJ2-1; the D gene is possibly TRBD2 (6 bases). V lost 7 bases to trimming and J lost 5 bases, with 18 bases between them. CDR3 length equals 14 residues. Germline lookup yields CDR1 SQVTM and CDR2 ANQGSEA. CDR3 region: CSAGDPGGDNEQFF. CDR3 bases: TGCAGCGCTGGGGATCCCGGGGGAGACAATGAGCAGTTCTTC.

In its sample, this clone was seen once. The chain couples TRBV1 to TRBJ1-2; TRBD1 was called by the table and not checked on the DNA. TRBV1 is deemed a pseudogene. This CDR3 region has 21 residues. CDR3 sequence (DNA): TGCACCAGCAGCCCGGGCCGCCACTTCCGACAGGGGCGCGATAGGGAATATGGCTACACCTTC. Amino acid sequence: CTSSPGRHFRQGRDREYGYTF.

The genes are TRBV4-3 and TRBJ2-2; weak D call: TRBD1 (5 bases). Trimming pared 8 bases from V and 3 bases from J, leaving 7 bases between. Looked up from germline, CDR1 is LGHNA and CDR2 is YSLEER. The CDR3 is made up of 12 amino acids. CDR3: CASRRDTGELFF. The CDR3 DNA is TGCGCCAGCCGCAGGGACACCGGGGAGCTGTTTTTT.

This chain joins TRBV6-6 and TRBJ2-1; D unresolved. This CDR3 has 12 amino acids. Germline V gives CDR1 MNHNY, CDR2 SVGAGI (reference sequence). V was shortened by 3 bases and J by 5 bases, with 5 bases between the two germline ends. CDR3 sequence reads: CASSYPDNEQFF. The DNA for the CDR3 is TGTGCCAGCAGTTATCCAGACAATGAGCAGTTCTTC.

The CDR3 coding sequence is TGTGCCAGCAGCCCCAAGGGACAGGTGGGCTACGAGCAGTACTTC. Its protein is CASSPKGQVGYEQYF. The rearrangement links TRBV5-5 to TRBJ2-7, with 8 bases fitting TRBD1. With V trimmed by 4 bases and J by 3 bases, 9 bases remained unmatched. CDR1 is SGHKS and CDR2 is YYEKEE in the germline V gene (reference sequence). The CDR3 has 15 residues. The full variable domain, its missing parts supplied by reference TRBV5-5 and TRBJ2-7, is DAGVTQSPTHLIKTRGQQVTLRCSPISGHKSVSWYQQVLGQGPQFIFQYYEKEERGRGNFPDRFSARQFPNYSSELNVNALLLGDSALYLCASSPKGQVGYEQYFGPGTRLTVT.

This chain connects TRBV28 to TRBJ2-5; D might be TRBD1 (6 bases). Germline V gene data show CDR1 as MDHEN and CDR2 as SYDVKM. The CDR3 totals 13 residues. Trimming took 5 bases from V and 2 from J, leaving 9 bases between them. CDR3 sequence: CASSNRAQETQYF. The CDR3 DNA is TGTGCCAGCAGTAACAGGGCGCAAGAGACCCAGTACTTC.

The rearrangement joins TRBV4-1 to TRBJ2-2; D is unclear. CDR1 is MGHRA, CDR2 YSYEKL, per germline. This CDR3 is 14 amino acids long. V lost 0 bases to trimming and J lost 1 base, with 3 bases between them. The CDR3 sequence is CASSQDKNTGELFF. The CDR3 nucleotides are TGCGCCAGCAGCCAAGACAAGAACACCGGGGAGCTGTTTTTT.

The chain combines TRBV7-8 with TRBJ1-5; D not certain. Trimming pared 8 bases from V and 2 bases from J, leaving 13 bases between. The CDR3 contains 14 residues. CDR1 is SGHVS, CDR2 FQNEAQ, per germline. Here the CDR3 reads CASDAFGGNQPQHF. In nucleotides, the CDR3 is TGTGCCAGCGACGCCTTCGGGGGCAATCAGCCCCAGCATTTT.

The chain carries TRBV7-6 and TRBJ2-1; 8 bases line up with TRBD2. The V segment lost 1 base and the J segment 7 bases; nucleotides outside the gene matches: 3. The germline V gene has CDR1 SGHVS and CDR2 FNYEAQ. The CDR3 is 14 amino acids. The CDR3: CASSLDPSGNEQFF. DNA for the CDR3: TGTGCCAGCAGCTTAGATCCTAGCGGGAATGAGCAGTTCTTC. The full variable domain, in which reference TRBV7-6 and TRBJ2-1 provide the parts outside the CDR3, is GAGVSQSPRYKVTKRGQDVALRCDPISGHVSLYWYRQALGQGPEFLTYFNYEAQQDKSGLPNDRFSAERPEGSISTLTIQRTEQRDSAMYRCASSLDPSGNEQFFGPGTRLTVL.

J is TRBJ2-3 and V is TRBV30; 7 bases are a match to TRBD2. Germline values: CDR1 GTSNPN, CDR2 SVGIG (reference sequence). This CDR3 has 14 amino acids. The ends lost 1 base at V and 5 bases at J; junction bases unmatched: 6. In nucleotides, the CDR3 is TGTGCCTGGAGTGGGGCGGGAGTAAGAGATACGCAGTATTTT. This encodes CAWSGAGVRDTQYF.

This chain joins TRBV7-9 and TRBJ2-7, with D uncertain. This CDR3 is 14 amino acids long. V was shortened by 4 bases and J by 2 bases, with 12 bases between the two germline ends. Germline-derived CDR1 and CDR2 are SEHNR and FQNEAQ (reference sequence). This CDR3 is CASSSAQAPYEQYF. The CDR3 DNA follows: TGTGCCAGCAGCTCGGCCCAGGCCCCCTACGAGCAGTACTTC.

The chain's CDR3 is CASSLTGWNTEAFF. The CDR3 DNA reads TGTGCCAGCAGCTTGACAGGGTGGAACACTGAAGCTTTCTTT. This chain joins TRBV5-4 and TRBJ1-1, with D tentatively TRBD1 (6 bases). Trimming removed 1 base at V and 1 base at J, with 8 bases between. Germline V gene lookup returns CDR1 SGHNT and CDR2 YYREEE (reference sequence). The CDR3 has 14 amino acids. The full variable domain, its missing parts supplied by reference TRBV5-4 and TRBJ1-1, is ETGVTQSPTHLIKTRGQQVTLRCSSQSGHNTVSWYQQALGQGPQFIFQYYREEENGRGNFPPRFSGLQFPNYSSELNVNALELDDSALYLCASSLTGWNTEAFFGQGTRLTVV.

The chain combines TRBV18 with TRBJ2-3; 14 nucleotides line up with TRBD2. Per the germline V gene, CDR1 is KGHSH and CDR2 is LQKENI. Trimming took 4 bases from V and 4 from J; bases not matched to a gene: 1. The CDR3 totals 15 residues. In DNA, the CDR3 is TGTGCCAGCTCACGACTAGCGGGAGGGCCAGATACGCAGTATTTT. Its translation: CASSRLAGGPDTQYF. Using reference TRBV18 and TRBJ2-3 for the parts outside the CDR3, the full variable domain is NAGVMQNPRHLVRRRGQEARLRCSPMKGHSHVYWYRQLPEEGLKFMVYLQKENIIDESGMPKERFSAEFPKEGPSILRIQQVVRGDSAAYFCASSRLAGGPDTQYFGPGTRLTVL.

The rearrangement joins TRBV7-9 to TRBJ2-2, with D possibly matching TRBD2 (5 bases). The CDR3 contains 19 residues. V was shortened by 5 bases and J by 3 bases, with 25 bases between the two germline ends. CDR1 and CDR2 (germline): SEHNR, FQNEAQ (reference sequence). CDR3 in amino acids: CASSTPSDSVRRYTGELFF. The CDR3 nucleotides are TGTGCCAGCAGCACGCCCTCGGACTCGGTACGCCGGTACACCGGGGAGCTGTTTTTT.

J is TRBJ2-2 and V is TRBV4-1; perhaps TRBD1 as D (5 bases). This CDR3 is built from 13 residues. Between the trimmed V and J ends, which lost 6 bases and 5 bases, there was a span of 10 bases. Germline V gene lookup returns CDR1 MGHRA and CDR2 YSYEKL. CDR3 sequence: CASRVQGTGELFF. The CDR3, as DNA: TGCGCCAGCAGGGTTCAGGGAACCGGGGAGCTGTTTTTT.

CDR3 sequence reads: CASSSPGQRETQYF. The CDR3 nucleotides are TGTGCCAGCAGCTCGCCGGGACAGCGGGAGACCCAGTACTTC. The J gene is TRBJ2-5, the V gene TRBV5-4; 7 bases align to TRBD1. The V gene's germline CDR1 is SGHNT and CDR2 YYREEE (reference sequence). The V and J ends lost 3 bases and 5 bases, in that order; junction bases with no gene match: 7. The CDR3 runs 14 residues.

The chain combines TRBV19 with TRBJ1-1; TRBD1 agrees at 10 bases. V gave up 5 bases and J gave up 4 bases; unmatched junction bases: 7. Germline loops: CDR1 LNHDA, CDR2 SQIVND (reference sequence). There are 15 residues in the CDR3. CDR3 in amino acids: CASSVGQGVLTEAFF. For the CDR3, the DNA is TGTGCCAGTAGTGTCGGACAGGGGGTCCTCACTGAAGCTTTCTTT.

This clone has just a few counts. The rearrangement uses TRBV19 and TRBJ1-4, with a weak D call TRBD1 (6 bases). Per germline, CDR1 LNHDA and CDR2 SQIVND (reference sequence). The CDR3 spans 15 residues. Trimming shortened V by 1 base and J by 8 bases, and 14 bases separated the two germline ends. The CDR3 loop reads CASSIAYSDREKLFF. The CDR3, as DNA: TGTGCCAGTAGTATAGCCTATTCCGACAGGGAAAAACTGTTTTTT.

The chain recombines TRBV4-1 with TRBJ1-1; D is unclear. The CDR3 sequence is 14 residues long. Trimming cost V 6 bases and J 0 bases, with 11 bases left between them. Germline V CDR1 and CDR2: MGHRA, YSYEKL. The CDR3 spells CASRPVRVNTEAFF. The CDR3 region has the DNA TGCGCCAGCAGACCCGTACGGGTGAACACTGAAGCTTTCTTT.

CDR3 loop: CASSTSSGNEQFF. CDR3 in DNA: TGTGCCAGCAGCACAAGTAGCGGCAATGAGCAGTTCTTC. The chain recombines TRBV2 with TRBJ2-1, with D possibly being TRBD2 (6 bases). This CDR3 comprises 13 residues. V dropped 6 bases and J dropped 6 bases, with 12 bases sitting between them. Germline V lookup: CDR1 SNHLY, CDR2 FYNNEI.

The gene calls are TRBV27 and TRBJ2-7; D remains ambiguous. The length of the CDR3 is 15 residues. The V end lost 0 bases, the J end lost 6 bases, and 15 bases lay between the germline ends. CDR1 and CDR2 (germline): MNHEY, SMNVEV (reference sequence). DNA of the CDR3: TGTGCCAGCAGTTTATCGCTCCTAGGTGTCACCGAGCAGTACTTC. Translated: CASSLSLLGVTEQYF.

The CDR3 sequence: CASSLDRGSGNTIYF. CDR3 DNA: TGTGCCAGCAGCTTAGATCGGGGCTCTGGAAACACCATATATTTT. The gene calls are TRBV11-2 and TRBJ1-3; D call uncertain. CDR3 length: 15 amino acids. From germline, CDR1 is SGHAT and CDR2 FQNNGV. Trimming stripped 0 bases from V and 0 bases from J, with 6 bases between.